This passage covers 28 T cell receptor beta chains from one sample sequenced in a study of blood T cell repertoires in COVID-19. Assay used: immunoSEQ multiplex PCR; TCRdb lists only in-frame clones, some missing. Of approximately 260,000 clones detected, 80% to 90% appear once; the ten largest clones hold under 8%. Sequences were obtained from PBMCs or T cells enriched from blood (not recorded which). These receptors were obtained from a woman aged 45-65 years who had been exposed to COVID-19.

The chain combines TRBV4-1 with TRBJ2-2, with D perhaps TRBD1 (7 bases). V gave up 6 bases and J gave up 2 bases, with 13 bases separating them. Germline V lookup: CDR1 MGHRA, CDR2 YSYEKL. The CDR3 sequence is 15 residues long. In nucleotides, the CDR3 is TGCGCCAGCAGTCCGGGGGACAGCAACACCGGGGAGCTGTTTTTT. It yields the protein CASSPGDSNTGELFF.

This sequence joins TRBV5-4 and TRBJ2-2; 9 bases line up with TRBD2. Trimming removed 2 bases from V and 5 bases from J; junction bases left unmatched: 7. The CDR3 is 16 residues long. Per germline, CDR1 SGHNT and CDR2 YYREEE (reference sequence). The CDR3 loop is CASSFESRGGTGELFF. DNA for the CDR3: TGTGCCAGCAGCTTCGAATCGCGGGGGGGGACCGGGGAGCTGTTTTTT. The entire variable domain, with the rest obtained from reference TRBV5-4 and TRBJ2-2, is as follows: ETGVTQSPTHLIKTRGQQVTLRCSSQSGHNTVSWYQQALGQGPQFIFQYYREEENGRGNFPPRFSGLQFPNYSSELNVNALELDDSALYLCASSFESRGGTGELFFGEGSRLTVL.

The genes are TRBV27 and TRBJ1-2; weak D call: TRBD1 (6 bases). The V end lost 6 bases, the J end lost 2 bases, and 10 bases lay between the germline ends. This CDR3 region has 13 residues. In germline, CDR1 is MNHEY, CDR2 SMNVEV (reference sequence). The CDR3 coding sequence is TGTGCCAGCAGACGGGACACCAACTATGGCTACACCTTC. This encodes CASRRDTNYGYTF.

The chain links TRBV2 to TRBJ1-1, with D uncertain. The CDR3 has 12 residues. Trimming took off 8 bases at V and 4 bases at J, with 11 bases between the two ends. The germline CDR1 and CDR2 sequences are SNHLY and FYNNEI. For the CDR3, the DNA is TGTGCCAGCTCGGTATGGTCCACTGAAGCTTTCTTT. It is translated as CASSVWSTEAFF.

The chain carries TRBV9 and TRBJ2-3, with TRBD2 matching over 10 bases. The CDR3 loop spans 14 amino acids. J was trimmed by 3 bases and V by 4 bases; bases with no gene match: 2. Germline V gene lookup returns CDR1 SGDLS and CDR2 YYNGEE. The CDR3 loop is CASSKGLATDTQYF. Here the CDR3 DNA reads TGTGCCAGCAGCAAGGGACTAGCGACAGATACGCAGTATTTT.

This sequence joins TRBV19 and TRBJ2-7; 8 nucleotides align to TRBD1. Trimming cost V 8 bases and J 5 bases; bases outside gene matches: 11. CDR1 is LNHDA, CDR2 SQIVND, per germline (reference sequence). The CDR3 is made up of 14 amino acids. The CDR3: CASRSTGGFHEQYF. CDR3 DNA sequence: TGTGCCAGTCGCTCCACAGGGGGTTTCCACGAGCAGTACTTC.

The V gene is TRBV5-1, the J gene TRBJ2-7; 12 bases agree with TRBD2. CDR1 and CDR2 from the germline V gene are SGHRS and YFSETQ. The CDR3 length is 16 residues. Trimming removed 4 bases from V and 6 bases from J; junction bases left unmatched: 11. This chain's CDR3 is CASSLGLAGFRGEQYF. For the CDR3, the DNA is TGCGCCAGCAGCCTAGGACTAGCGGGATTCAGGGGCGAGCAGTACTTC.

The chain is built from TRBV12-3 or TRBV12-4 and TRBJ1-2, with 7 bases lining up with TRBD1. The CDR3 sequence is 12 residues long. With 3 bases clipped from V and 10 bases from J, the junction kept 5 bases outside the gene matches. CDR3: CASSLRQGFYTF. The CDR3 region has the DNA TGTGCCAGCAGTTTGCGACAGGGCTTCTACACCTTC.

This clone was picked up a small number of times. The rearrangement joins TRBV3-1 (or the pseudogene TRBV3-2) to TRBJ1-2; 10 positions agree with TRBD1. The CDR3 has 14 amino acids. Per germline, CDR1 LGHDT and CDR2 YNNKEL (reference sequence). J was trimmed by 4 bases and V by 4 bases; bases with no gene match: 3. The CDR3 DNA reads as TGTGCCAGCAGCCGGGACAGGGGACTCTATGGCTACACCTTC. This sequence encodes CASSRDRGLYGYTF.

The rearrangement uses TRBV6-1 and TRBJ2-5; TRBD2 is a possible D gene (5 bases). With 2 bases removed from V and 4 bases from J, the gap between germline ends came to 14 bases. The CDR3 extends over 15 amino acids. Per the germline V gene, CDR1 is MNHNS and CDR2 is SASEGT. The CDR3 coding sequence is TGTGCCAGCAGTGAATCGGCTAGCCCGGGAGAGACCCAGTACTTC. Encoded protein: CASSESASPGETQYF.

The chain combines TRBV19 with TRBJ1-2; the match to TRBD1 covers 11 bases. Germline values: CDR1 LNHDA, CDR2 SQIVND (reference sequence). The trim removed 5 bases at V and 2 bases at J, leaving 4 bases unmatched. This CDR3 spans 15 amino acids. The DNA for the CDR3 is TGTGCCAGTAGTCCCTGGACAGGGGGCAACTATGGCTACACCTTC. Translating gives CASSPWTGGNYGYTF.

The V call is TRBV29-1, the J call TRBJ1-2; 7 bases are shared with TRBD1. Trimming at V came to 6 bases and at J to 6 bases, leaving 4 bases not matched to a gene. The CDR3 length is 11 residues. Germline CDR1 and CDR2: SQVTM and ANQGSEA. CDR3 bases: TGCAGCGTAAGACAGGGCGATGGCTACACCTTC. It yields the protein CSVRQGDGYTF.

The chain is built from TRBV27 and TRBJ1-2; 7 nucleotides agree with TRBD1. V was clipped by 8 bases and J by 4 bases; unmatched bases: 16. The CDR3 loop spans 16 amino acids. Germline-derived CDR1 and CDR2 are MNHEY and SMNVEV (reference sequence). Here the CDR3 reads CASSPLGQPITYGYTF. CDR3 nucleotides: TGTGCCAGCTCCCCGTTGGGACAGCCGATAACCTATGGCTACACCTTC.

This chain joins TRBV4-3 and TRBJ2-6, with a weak D call TRBD2 (6 bases). The CDR3 loop spans 16 amino acids. Germline assignment: CDR1 LGHNA and CDR2 YSLEER. V gave up 0 bases and J gave up 4 bases, with 10 bases separating them. Written as DNA, the CDR3 is TGCGCCAGCAGCCAAGACCGGGGGACGGGGGCCAACGTCCTGACTTTC. It is translated as CASSQDRGTGANVLTF.

This chain uses TRBV25-1 with TRBJ1-2; maybe TRBD1 (6 bases). The CDR3 has 13 residues. V was pared by 8 bases and J by 5 bases, with 15 bases between. CDR1 and CDR2 from the germline V gene are MGHDK and SYGVNS. CDR3 coding DNA: TGTGCCAGCTCTGAGGGGGAGGGATATGGCTACACCTTC. Protein product: CASSEGEGYGYTF.

This chain joins TRBV18 and TRBJ2-7, with D maybe TRBD2 (6 bases). V dropped 3 bases and J dropped 0 bases, with 9 bases sitting between them. CDR1 and CDR2 from the germline V gene are KGHSH and LQKENI. This CDR3 region has 14 residues. CDR3 protein: CASSPKRASYEQYF. The CDR3 nucleotides read TGTGCCAGCTCACCTAAGCGGGCCTCCTACGAGCAGTACTTC. The whole variable domain, filled in from reference TRBV18 and TRBJ2-7, reads NAGVMQNPRHLVRRRGQEARLRCSPMKGHSHVYWYRQLPEEGLKFMVYLQKENIIDESGMPKERFSAEFPKEGPSILRIQQVVRGDSAAYFCASSPKRASYEQYFGPGTRLTVT.

This rearrangement joins TRBV7-8 to TRBJ2-7; D perhaps matches TRBD1 (5 bases). Germline V CDR1 and CDR2: SGHVS, FQNEAQ. Trimming pared 0 bases from V and 4 bases from J, leaving 16 bases between. The CDR3 has 16 residues. The CDR3 DNA is TGTGCCAGCAGCTTAGCGGTGGCCAGGGTGGAGTACGAGCAGTACTTC. Encoded protein: CASSLAVARVEYEQYF.

Here the CDR3 reads CASSFLGGYTF. CDR3 nucleotides: TGTGCCAGCAGTTTCTTGGGCGGCTACACCTTC. J is TRBJ1-2 and V is TRBV28; no clear D. CDR1 and CDR2 (germline): MDHEN, SYDVKM. The CDR3 runs to 11 residues. Trimming took off 3 bases at V and 8 bases at J, with 7 bases between the two ends.

The sample holds a few counts of this clone. This chain uses TRBV10-3 with TRBJ1-2; TRBD1 matches at 9 bases. Germline CDR1 reads ENHRY; CDR2 reads SYGVKD. Trimming removed 4 bases from V and 1 base from J; junction bases left unmatched: 4. There are 15 residues in the CDR3. In DNA form, the CDR3 reads TGTGCCATCAGTGTTCGGACAGGGGATAACTATGGCTACACCTTC. It yields the protein CAISVRTGDNYGYTF.

The rearrangement uses TRBV9 and TRBJ1-3, with no clear D. The CDR3 has 15 amino acids. Trimming removed 0 bases from V and 2 bases from J, with 9 bases in between. Germline V gene lookup returns CDR1 SGDLS and CDR2 YYNGEE. CDR3 sequence reads: CASSVGHRPGNTIYF. CDR3 nucleotides: TGTGCCAGCAGCGTAGGACATAGACCTGGAAACACCATATATTTT.

The rearrangement joins TRBV5-1 to TRBJ1-2; D gene ambiguous. CDR3 size: 14 residues. Trimming removed 0 bases from V and 3 bases from J, with 9 bases in between. Per germline, CDR1 SGHRS and CDR2 YFSETQ. DNA of the CDR3: TGCGCCAGCAGCTTGGGGGCTATGGACTATGGCTACACCTTC. This codes for CASSLGAMDYGYTF.

The chain employs TRBV20-1 and TRBJ1-2; 12 bases are shared with TRBD1. With 3 bases clipped from V and 7 bases from J, the junction kept 15 bases outside the gene matches. CDR1 is DFQATT and CDR2 is SNEGSKA in the germline V gene (reference sequence). The CDR3 spans 17 residues. CDR3 bases: TGCAGTGCTAGTACTTTACCTCCGGGACAGGGGGCGCTTGGCTACACCTTC. It is translated as CSASTLPPGQGALGYTF.

This rearrangement joins TRBV5-1 to TRBJ1-2; no definite D call. The CDR3 is 13 amino acids. Trimming left V 0 bases short and J 1 base short, with 4 bases between. Germline loops: CDR1 SGHRS, CDR2 YFSETQ. CDR3 sequence reads: CASSLAVNYGYTF. The CDR3 DNA reads as TGCGCCAGCAGCTTGGCGGTTAACTATGGCTACACCTTC.

The rearrangement links TRBV27 to TRBJ1-5, with D tentatively TRBD1 (6 bases). V lost 6 bases and J 1 base, leaving 13 bases between the germline ends. The CDR3 length is 15 residues. Germline V gene data show CDR1 as MNHEY and CDR2 as SMNVEV (reference sequence). This CDR3 reads CASSPGGASNQPQHF. The CDR3 DNA follows: TGTGCCAGCAGCCCGGGGGGCGCGAGCAATCAGCCCCAGCATTTT.

The chain carries TRBV28 and TRBJ1-3; D possibly corresponds to TRBD1 (5 bases). Germline V CDR1 and CDR2: MDHEN, SYDVKM. The CDR3 runs 17 residues. Trimming removed 3 bases at V and 0 bases at J, with 15 bases between. The CDR3 region has the DNA TGTGCCAGCAGTTTCGGAGGGGCCCTAAACTCTGGAAACACCATATATTTT. Translating it yields CASSFGGALNSGNTIYF. Complete variable domain (other parts from reference TRBV28 and TRBJ1-3): DVKVTQSSRYLVKRTGEKVFLECVQDMDHENMFWYRQDPGLGLRLIYFSYDVKMKEKGDIPEGYSVSREKKERFSLILESASTNQTSMYLCASSFGGALNSGNTIYFGEGSWLTVV.

The chain joins TRBV5-3 to TRBJ2-2, with TRBD1 identical over 9 bases. TRBV5-3 is filed as an ORF, its function uncertain. This CDR3 spans 17 amino acids. The J segment lost 5 bases and the V segment lost 4 bases, leaving 12 bases of the junction unmatched. This CDR3 is CARSSCASGQGTGELFF. The CDR3 DNA reads TGTGCCAGAAGCAGTTGTGCCTCGGGACAGGGAACCGGGGAGCTGTTTTTT.

The chain has TRBV19 and TRBJ2-6, with 10 bases fitting TRBD1. Looked up from germline, CDR1 is LNHDA and CDR2 is SQIVND (reference sequence). Trimming took 9 bases from V and 1 from J; bases not matched to a gene: 3. The CDR3 loop spans 15 amino acids. The CDR3 region is CASGQGVSGANVLTF. DNA of the CDR3: TGTGCCAGCGGACAGGGGGTGTCTGGGGCCAACGTCCTGACTTTC. The full variable domain, its missing parts supplied by reference TRBV19 and TRBJ2-6, is DGGITQSPKYLFRKEGQNVTLSCEQNLNHDAMYWYRQDPGQGLRLIYYSQIVNDFQKGDIAEGYSVSREKKESFPLTVTSAQKNPTAFYLCASGQGVSGANVLTFGAGSRLTVL.

J is TRBJ2-7 and V is TRBV7-9, with D uncertain. The CDR3 contains 14 residues. Germline V gene lookup returns CDR1 SEHNR and CDR2 FQNEAQ (reference sequence). Trimming removed 4 bases from V and 3 bases from J, with 13 bases in between. The DNA of the CDR3 is TGTGCCAGCAGCTCCCCATTGACACTCTACGAGCAGTACTTC. It codes for CASSSPLTLYEQYF.